The 31 T cell receptor beta chains below come from one sample, sequenced in a study of shared clonotypes between healthy human individuals. Sequencing was performed with immunoSEQ multiplex PCR; in TCRdb, only in-frame clones are kept and a portion is missing. This sample has over a million clones, with approximately 80% found just once. The material sequenced was memory CD4+ T cells from PBMCs. As for subset: CD45RA-negative fraction. The source is a man younger than 30 in good health. Some clones in this sample may be carry-over from other donors' samples.

This clone was recorded once. The chain couples TRBV27 to TRBJ2-7; 8 bases fit TRBD2. CDR3 length: 12 residues. From germline, CDR1 is MNHEY and CDR2 SMNVEV (reference sequence). The J segment lost 12 bases and the V segment lost 4 bases, leaving 8 bases of the junction unmatched. The CDR3 is CASSWPSGSVYF. CDR3 DNA: TGTGCCAGCAGTTGGCCCAGCGGGAGTGTGTACTTC.

V gene TRBV6-1 combines with J gene TRBJ2-4; D is uncertain. This CDR3 spans 15 amino acids. Germline V gene sequence: CDR1 MNHNS, CDR2 SASEGT. Trimming took 2 bases from V and 7 from J, leaving 15 bases between them. The CDR3 is CASSEMVLSLNIQYF. The CDR3 region has the DNA TGTGCCAGCAGTGAAATGGTGTTGTCCTTGAACATTCAGTACTTC.

This chain uses TRBV18 with TRBJ1-4, with D possibly TRBD1 on 5 matching bases. Germline V gene lookup returns CDR1 KGHSH and CDR2 LQKENI. Trimming shortened V by 1 base and J by 8 bases, and 20 bases separated the two germline ends. There are 17 residues in the CDR3. The CDR3 DNA is TGTGCCAGCTCACCACGGGGAGCCTCGGGGCGAGGAGAAAAACTGTTTTTT. The encoded protein is CASSPRGASGRGEKLFF.

CDR3: CASSLGSANEQYF. CDR3 in DNA: TGTGCCAGCAGTTTGGGGAGCGCGAACGAGCAGTACTTC. The chain links TRBV27 to TRBJ2-7, with D perhaps matching TRBD2 (5 bases). Germline V gene lookup returns CDR1 MNHEY and CDR2 SMNVEV (reference sequence). V gave up 3 bases and J gave up 5 bases, with 11 bases separating them. This CDR3 contains 13 residues.

The CDR3 reads CASSLGRDRGFYEQYF. CDR3 in DNA: TGTGCCAGCAGCTTAGGTCGGGACAGGGGATTTTACGAGCAGTACTTC. The gene calls are TRBV11-2 and TRBJ2-7, with TRBD1 matching 10 bases. Looked up from germline, CDR1 is SGHAT and CDR2 is FQNNGV. The junction had 7 bases not matched to a gene; V was cut back by 1 base and J by 4 bases. The CDR3 covers 16 residues.

This clone appeared a few times. The chain uses TRBV20-1 and TRBJ1-5; perhaps TRBD1 as D (5 bases). The CDR3 is made up of 11 amino acids. The germline V gene has CDR1 DFQATT and CDR2 SNEGSKA (reference sequence). Trimming shortened V by 7 bases and J by 1 base, and 5 bases separated the two germline ends. The CDR3: CSGGSNQPQHF. The CDR3 nucleotides read TGCAGTGGGGGCAGCAATCAGCCCCAGCATTTT.

V is TRBV27 and J is TRBJ2-3; 8 nucleotides align to TRBD2. Per the germline V gene, CDR1 is MNHEY and CDR2 is SMNVEV (reference sequence). There are 16 residues in the CDR3. V was clipped by 6 bases and J by 3 bases; unmatched bases: 11. This CDR3 is CASRPSGGARTDTQYF. CDR3 coding DNA: TGTGCCAGCAGACCTTCGGGAGGGGCTAGGACAGATACGCAGTATTTT.

The genes are TRBV28 and TRBJ2-5; the D call may be TRBD1 or TRBD2 (6 bases each). Looked up from germline, CDR1 is MDHEN and CDR2 is SYDVKM. Between the trimmed V and J ends, which lost 2 bases and 1 base, there was a span of 11 bases. This CDR3 spans 15 amino acids. As DNA, the CDR3 is TGTGCCAGCAGTTTAAGGAGGGGGGTCCAAGAGACCCAGTACTTC. Residues: CASSLRRGVQETQYF.

J is TRBJ1-1 and V is TRBV2; D is perhaps TRBD1 (5 bases). The germline gives CDR1 SNHLY, CDR2 FYNNEI. Trimming took 6 bases from V and 0 from J, leaving 11 bases between them. This CDR3 is 14 amino acids long. This CDR3 is CASRGGLMNTEAFF. The CDR3 nucleotides are TGTGCCAGCAGGGGGGGACTAATGAACACTGAAGCTTTCTTT.

The chain has TRBV5-5 and TRBJ2-7, with no clear D. Germline V gene sequence: CDR1 SGHKS, CDR2 YYEKEE (reference sequence). This CDR3 contains 12 residues. V lost 1 base, J lost 6 bases, and 8 bases lay in between. The CDR3 DNA sequence: TGTGCCAGCAGCTTGTTGTCAGGCGAGCAGTACTTC. Its translation is CASSLLSGEQYF.

V usage is TRBV4-3 and J usage is TRBJ1-3; no clear D gene. Trimming removed 3 bases at V and 1 base at J, with 10 bases between. The CDR3 is 15 residues long. In germline, CDR1 is LGHNA, CDR2 YSLEER. The CDR3 DNA sequence: TGCGCCAGCAGCCAGAAACAGCTTTCTGGAAACACCATATATTTT. This gives the protein CASSQKQLSGNTIYF.

This chain joins TRBV7-7 and TRBJ2-2; a possible D gene is TRBD1 (5 bases). V was cut by 5 bases and J by 5 bases, with 12 bases left in between. The germline V gene encodes CDR1 SSHAT and CDR2 FNYEAQ (reference sequence). The CDR3 loop spans 14 amino acids. CDR3 amino acids: CASSPLGATGELFF. Here the CDR3 DNA reads TGTGCCAGCAGCCCCTTAGGGGCTACCGGGGAGCTGTTTTTT.

Turning to this clone: The sample has other DNA sequences that encode this CDR3 too. As DNA, the CDR3 is TGTGCCAGCAGCGTAGGACCGGGTTCAAATCAGCCCCAGCATTTT. This encodes CASSVGPGSNQPQHF. This chain links TRBV9 with TRBJ1-5, with D unresolved. There are 15 residues in the CDR3. V lost 0 bases and J 4 bases, leaving 11 bases between the germline ends. Germline values: CDR1 SGDLS, CDR2 YYNGEE.

The table lists this clone with a count of one. V gene TRBV6-1 combines with J gene TRBJ2-2; 7 bases are a match to TRBD2. V was clipped by 10 bases and J by 5 bases; unmatched bases: 7. CDR3 length: 13 amino acids. CDR1 and CDR2 (germline): MNHNS, SASEGT. The CDR3 loop reads CATERGGTGELFF. The DNA of the CDR3 is TGTGCCACGGAGCGGGGAGGGACCGGGGAGCTGTTTTTT.

The chain has TRBV6-1 and TRBJ1-5, with 8 nucleotides matching TRBD1. CDR3 length: 18 amino acids. Germline CDR1 is MNHNS and CDR2 is SASEGT. The ends lost 2 bases at V and 1 base at J; junction bases unmatched: 10. The CDR3 spells CASSEPLNRGSSNQPQHF. DNA of the CDR3: TGTGCCAGCAGTGAACCACTAAACAGGGGGTCCAGCAATCAGCCCCAGCATTTT.

Concerning this clone itself: This CDR3 is also generated by other DNA sequences in the sample. The rearrangement joins TRBV19 to TRBJ1-5; the match to TRBD1 covers 8 bases. CDR3 length: 13 amino acids. Germline CDR1 and CDR2: LNHDA and SQIVND (reference sequence). Trimming removed 5 bases from V and 4 bases from J; junction bases left unmatched: 1. DNA for the CDR3: TGTGCCAGTAGTGGGACAGGAAATCAGCCCCAGCATTTT. This codes for CASSGTGNQPQHF.

The CDR3: CASSLGQVGVGEQFF. The CDR3 bases are TGTGCCAGCAGCCTCGGACAGGTGGGGGTAGGTGAGCAGTTCTTC. The V call is TRBV7-3, the J call TRBJ2-1, with 7 bases aligning to TRBD1. The germline V gene encodes CDR1 SGHTA and CDR2 FQGTGA. Unmatched junction bases numbered 13, after V lost 5 bases and J lost 9 bases. CDR3 size: 15 residues. Full variable domain (remainder filled in from reference TRBV7-3 and TRBJ2-1): GAGVSQTPSNKVTEKGKYVELRCDPISGHTALYWYRQSLGQGPEFLIYFQGTGAADDSGLPNDRFFAVRPEGSVSTLKIQRTERGDSAVYLCASSLGQVGVGEQFFGPGTRLTVL.

The V call is TRBV6-1, the J call TRBJ1-1; D might be TRBD1 (6 bases). V was clipped by 5 bases and J by 8 bases, with 15 bases between them. There are 13 residues in the CDR3. The V gene's germline CDR1 is MNHNS and CDR2 SASEGT. The CDR3 protein is CASSRQVAMEAFF. CDR3 DNA sequence: TGTGCCAGCAGTAGACAGGTTGCTATGGAAGCTTTCTTT.

The rearrangement uses TRBV7-2 and TRBJ2-5; possibly TRBD1 for D (5 bases). Per the germline V gene, CDR1 is SGHTA and CDR2 is FQGNSA. This CDR3 has 16 amino acids. V was clipped by 1 base and J by 0 bases, with 12 bases between them. CDR3 in amino acids: CASSLVQDPYQETQYF. The CDR3 nucleotides read TGTGCCAGCAGCTTAGTACAGGATCCGTACCAAGAGACCCAGTACTTC.

Concerning this clone: The same CDR3 can be traced to other DNA sequences in this sample. The V call is TRBV11-1, the J call TRBJ1-1, with D hard to call. The CDR3 spans 12 residues. V shed 3 bases and J shed 5 bases, with 7 bases lying between them. Germline loops: CDR1 SGHAT, CDR2 FQDESV (reference sequence). CDR3 protein: CASSFVGTEAFF. As DNA, the CDR3 is TGTGCCAGCAGCTTCGTGGGTACTGAAGCTTTCTTT.

The V gene is TRBV7-3, the J gene TRBJ2-3, with D uncertain. This CDR3 has 13 amino acids. The V and J ends lost 0 bases and 8 bases respectively, with 9 bases between them. Germline CDR1 is SGHTA and CDR2 is FQGTGA. The CDR3 DNA follows: TGTGCCAGCAGCTTAACCGGAGTTGGTACGCAGTATTTT. Its translation: CASSLTGVGTQYF.

Points on this clone: This specimen includes other DNA sequences encoding the same CDR3. J is TRBJ2-7 and V is TRBV5-1; D could derive from TRBD1 or TRBD2 (5 bases each). From germline, CDR1 is SGHRS and CDR2 YFSETQ. This CDR3 contains 12 residues. With 0 bases removed from V and 7 bases from J, the gap between germline ends came to 8 bases. The CDR3 region is CASSLVGGEQYF. The CDR3 bases are TGCGCCAGCAGCTTGGTTGGGGGTGAGCAGTACTTC.

V is TRBV2 and J is TRBJ2-5; 7 nucleotides agree with TRBD2. This CDR3 comprises 13 residues. J gave up 5 bases and V 4 bases, and 4 bases lay outside the gene matches. Germline CDR1 is SNHLY and CDR2 is FYNNEI. This CDR3 reads CASSGVSGETQYF. DNA for the CDR3: TGTGCCAGCAGTGGGGTTAGCGGGGAGACCCAGTACTTC.

The rearrangement joins TRBV7-3 to TRBJ2-1, with 7 bases fitting TRBD2. From germline, CDR1 is SGHTA and CDR2 FQGTGA. This CDR3 is 15 amino acids long. V dropped 2 bases and J dropped 4; count of bases not matched to a gene: 5. CDR3 in DNA: TGTGCCAGCAGCTTAGGTCGGGGACTATACAATGAGCAGTTCTTC. Protein: CASSLGRGLYNEQFF.

V gene TRBV2 combines with J gene TRBJ2-3; D is perhaps TRBD2 (6 bases). V gave up 2 bases and J gave up 4 bases, with 10 bases separating them. There are 14 residues in the CDR3. Germline V CDR1 and CDR2: SNHLY, FYNNEI. Here the CDR3 DNA reads TGTGCCAGCAGTGAACTTGTAGCGGCAGATACGCAGTATTTT. This sequence encodes CASSELVAADTQYF.

CDR3 nucleotides: TGTGCCAGCAGTGCCGTACTAGCGGGGGCACAGTTCTTC. It translates to CASSAVLAGAQFF. The rearrangement uses TRBV6-1 and TRBJ2-1, with 11 bases that match TRBD2. The germline V gene encodes CDR1 MNHNS and CDR2 SASEGT. The CDR3 extends over 13 amino acids. J was trimmed by 13 bases and V by 4 bases; bases with no gene match: 6.

The V call is TRBV12-2, the J call TRBJ2-7; the table's D call of TRBD2 was not tested on the DNA. TRBV12-2 is an annotated pseudogene. The CDR3 consists of 17 residues. CDR3 bases: TGTGCAAGTCGCTTAAATCAGACCGGGACTAGCATCTACGAGCAGTACTTC. This encodes CASRLNQTGTSIYEQYF.

This clone was seen a single time. The chain uses TRBV12-2 and TRBJ2-4. TRBV12-2 is reported as a pseudogene. The CDR3 is 14 amino acids. The CDR3 bases are TGTGCAAGTCGCTTGGGGACAGCCAAAAACATTCAGTACTTC. It encodes CASRLGTAKNIQYF.

The CDR3 DNA follows: TGTGCCAGCAGGGAGGGGAATCAGCCCCAGCATTTT. Encoded protein: CASREGNQPQHF. The chain joins TRBV28 to TRBJ1-5; D may be TRBD1 (5 bases). V shed 6 bases and J shed 4 bases, with 7 bases lying between them. CDR3 length: 12 amino acids. Germline V gene sequence: CDR1 MDHEN, CDR2 SYDVKM.

Points on this clone: Being one base from a much bigger clone, this may be a read error. The chain joins TRBV28 to TRBJ2-1, with no clear D. V dropped 6 bases and J dropped 0 bases, with 9 bases sitting between them. The CDR3 totals 14 residues. In germline, CDR1 is MDHEN, CDR2 SYDVKM. CDR3 DNA: TGTGCCAGCAGGTCGAGGAGCTCCTACAATGAGCAGTTCTTC. Its protein product is CASRSRSSYNEQFF.

The rearrangement uses TRBV18 and TRBJ1-1; D is perhaps TRBD1 (5 bases). The CDR3 has 16 residues. Germline-derived CDR1 and CDR2 are KGHSH and LQKENI. The V end lost 3 bases, the J end lost 0 bases, and 14 bases lay between the germline ends. CDR3 sequence reads: CASSPAAGPMNTEAFF. The CDR3 nucleotides read TGTGCCAGCTCACCCGCGGCAGGGCCCATGAACACTGAAGCTTTCTTT.